This T cell receptor (beta chain) was profiled in a study of T cell changes during pregnancy in multiple sclerosis. TCRdb keeps only in-frame clones here, not all; method: immunoSEQ multiplex PCR. Here the sample spans about 23,000 clones, about 86% being singletons. Germline V gene sequence: CDR1 SGHVS, CDR2 FQNEAQ. The CDR3 is 15 amino acids. The V and J ends lost 6 bases and 5 bases, in that order; junction bases with no gene match: 9. The sequencing used CD4+ T cells from peripheral blood mononuclear cells, collected in the first trimester of pregnancy. V and J are TRBV7-8 and TRBJ1-2; 10 bases align to TRBD1. The sequence derives from a female donor in good health, enrolled as a control in a pregnancy study. The CDR3 reads CASSLRQGARYGYTF. The CDR3 DNA is TGTGCCAGCAGTCTCAGACAGGGGGCGCGGTATGGCTACACCTTC. The entire variable domain, with the rest obtained from reference TRBV7-8 and TRBJ1-2, is as follows: GAGVSQSPRYKVAKRGQDVALRCDPISGHVSLFWYQQALGQGPEFLTYFQNEAQLDKSGLPSDRFFAERPEGSVSTLKIQRTQQEDSAVYLCASSLRQGARYGYTFGSGTRLTVV.